The sample holds one count of the clone carrying this T cell receptor beta chain. These data are taken from a study of blood T cell repertoires in COVID-19. Study details: PBMCs, B-cell-depleted T cells, or T cells provided the cDNA or gDNA that made up the material.

CDR1 is LNHDA, CDR2 SQIVND, per germline (reference sequence). CDR3 length equals 15 residues. The ends lost 6 bases at V and 5 bases at J; junction bases unmatched: 9. Measured with immunoSEQ multiplex PCR; TCRdb has only the in-frame clones, and not every one. The top ten hold 3% to 4% of the sample, which has 220,000 or so clones, 82% seen once. Sequenced input: PBMCs or T cells enriched from blood (not recorded which). The chain combines TRBV19 with TRBJ2-1, with 8 nucleotides matching TRBD2. This TCR was recovered from a woman aged 60 to 75 who had recovered from COVID-19. The DNA of the CDR3 is TGTGCCAGTAGAACCCGGGGCGGGGGGAACAATGAGCAGTTCTTC. Amino acid sequence: CASRTRGGGNNEQFF.